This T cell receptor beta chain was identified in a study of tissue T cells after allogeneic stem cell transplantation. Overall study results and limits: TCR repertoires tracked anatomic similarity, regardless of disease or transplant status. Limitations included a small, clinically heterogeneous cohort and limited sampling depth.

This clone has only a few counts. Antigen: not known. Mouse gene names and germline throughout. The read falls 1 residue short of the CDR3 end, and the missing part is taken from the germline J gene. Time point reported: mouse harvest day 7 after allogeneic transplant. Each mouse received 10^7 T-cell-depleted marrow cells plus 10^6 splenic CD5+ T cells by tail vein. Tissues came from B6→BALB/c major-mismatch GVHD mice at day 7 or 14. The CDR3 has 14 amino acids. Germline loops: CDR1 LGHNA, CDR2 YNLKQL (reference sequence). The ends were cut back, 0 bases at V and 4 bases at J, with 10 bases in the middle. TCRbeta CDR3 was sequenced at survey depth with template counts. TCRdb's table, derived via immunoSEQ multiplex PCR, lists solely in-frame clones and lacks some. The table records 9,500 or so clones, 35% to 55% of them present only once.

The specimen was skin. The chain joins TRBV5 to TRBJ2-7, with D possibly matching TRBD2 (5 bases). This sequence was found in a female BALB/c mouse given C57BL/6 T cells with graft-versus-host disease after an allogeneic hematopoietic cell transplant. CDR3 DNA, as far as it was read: TGTGCCAGCAGCCAAGAGGGCTGGGAGTATGAACAGTAC. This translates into CASSQEGWEYEQY. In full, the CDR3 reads CASSQEGWEYEQYF.